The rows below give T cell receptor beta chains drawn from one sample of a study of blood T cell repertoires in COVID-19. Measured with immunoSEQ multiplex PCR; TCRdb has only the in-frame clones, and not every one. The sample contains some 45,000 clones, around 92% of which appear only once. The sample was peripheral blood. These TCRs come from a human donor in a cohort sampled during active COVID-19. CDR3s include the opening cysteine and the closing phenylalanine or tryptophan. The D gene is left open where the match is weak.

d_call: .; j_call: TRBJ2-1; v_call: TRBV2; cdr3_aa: CARRTNNEQFF; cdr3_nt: TGTGCCAGGAGGACAAACAATGAGCAGTTCTTC
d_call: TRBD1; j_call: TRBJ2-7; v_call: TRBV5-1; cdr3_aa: CASRPGGTWSYEQYF; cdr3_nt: TGCGCCAGCAGGCCAGGGGGCACATGGAGCTACGAGCAGTACTTC
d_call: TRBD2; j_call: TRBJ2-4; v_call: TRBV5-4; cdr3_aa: CASSLGGRGGSGIQYF; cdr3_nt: TGTGCCAGCAGCTTGGGAGGTCGGGGGGGGAGCGGCATTCAGTACTTC
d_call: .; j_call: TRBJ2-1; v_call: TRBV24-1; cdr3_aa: CATSDFSGHEQFF; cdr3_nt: TGTGCCACCAGTGATTTCTCAGGTCATGAGCAGTTCTTC
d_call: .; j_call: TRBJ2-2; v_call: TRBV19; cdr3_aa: CASSTQGVTGELFF; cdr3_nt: TGTGCCAGTAGTACTCAGGGTGTCACCGGGGAGCTGTTTTTT
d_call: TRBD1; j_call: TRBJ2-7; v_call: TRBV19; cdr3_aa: CASSIAGQGVYEQYF; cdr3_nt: TGTGCCAGTAGTATCGCGGGACAGGGGGTCTACGAGCAGTACTTC
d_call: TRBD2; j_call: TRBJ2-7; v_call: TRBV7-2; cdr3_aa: CASSSHAGGVYEQYF; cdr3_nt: TGTGCCAGCAGTTCCCATGCGGGGGGGGTTTACGAGCAGTACTTC
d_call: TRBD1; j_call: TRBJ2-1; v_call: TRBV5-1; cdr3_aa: CASSLQGYGSYNEQFF; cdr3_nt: TGCGCCAGCAGTCTACAGGGGTACGGGTCCTACAATGAGCAGTTCTTC
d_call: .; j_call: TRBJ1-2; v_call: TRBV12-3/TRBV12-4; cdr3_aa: CASSLGAYGYTF; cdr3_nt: TGTGCCAGCAGTTTGGGAGCCTATGGCTACACCTTC
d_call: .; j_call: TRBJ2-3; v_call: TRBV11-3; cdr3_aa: CASSSMGGADTQYF; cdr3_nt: TGTGCCAGCAGCTCCATGGGGGGTGCAGATACGCAGTATTTT
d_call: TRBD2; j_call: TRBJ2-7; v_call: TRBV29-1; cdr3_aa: CSVEAGGTYEQYF; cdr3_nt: TGCAGCGTTGAAGCGGGAGGAACCTACGAGCAGTACTTC